The sequence of this TCR beta chain was determined in a study of T cell changes during pregnancy in multiple sclerosis (dated by TCRdb to 2018 to 2020). Study-level background: The study examined how the T cell repertoire changed over the course of pregnancy in women with multiple sclerosis.

Comment on this clone: This receptor's antigen is unknown. Base-call qualities are not available, and no considerably larger clone is one nucleotide away.

The library came from the immunoSEQ multiplex PCR assay. Not all clones reach the TCRdb copy of this immuneACCESS table, which keeps in-frame sequences only. Checked studies attribute under half of the gap to unresolved V genes and leave the rest unexplained. For this sample the table gives about 87,000 clones, of which 90% to 95% were detected only once. The top ten constitute 1.3% to 1.5% of the sample. Counted from cysteine to phenylalanine, this CDR3 has 11 amino acids. The entry retains the CDR3 DNA only, 33 bases that are in frame from base 1. According to the germline V gene (reference sequence), CDR1 reads SEHNR and CDR2 reads FQNEAQ. V is clipped by 8 bases and J by 5 bases, and the sequence between their germline boundaries is 10 bases long.

The input for sequencing was peripheral blood, taken in the third trimester of pregnancy. This chain joins TRBV7-9 to TRBJ2-7; TRBD1 is a possible D gene, resting on 5 matching bases. The clonotype comes from a female donor in good health, enrolled as a control in a pregnancy study. The CDR3 region reads CASHPTDEQYF. The nucleotide sequence reads TGTGCCAGCCACCCGACAGACGAGCAGTACTTC.